In this sample, the clone carrying this TCR beta chain turned up many times. What it recognizes is unknown. Mismatch with germline at one junction end may stem from a read error. The record originates from a study of T cell repertoires in cytomegalovirus infection. Looking at the study overall: Public TCR beta signatures indicated both CMV infection and matching HLA type. Study-wide results and limits: There were carriers of CMV plus the relevant HLA, and cumulative public TCR beta family frequency identified them. HLA-C-restricted CMV-specific TCR beta clonotypes were dominant in the ex vivo response.

The V gene's germline CDR1 is SGHTA and CDR2 FQGNSA. The CDR3 is 13 amino acids. TCRdb independently ran MiXCR on the reads; one entry per CDR3 protein. The top ten clones hold about 15% of a sample with 200,000 to 300,000 distinct CDR3 sequences, 9.1% of them seen once. The specimen was PBMCs. The receptor comes from a human donor in good health (CMV status not recorded). Some clones in this sample may be carry-over from other donors' samples. The rearrangement joins TRBV7-2 to TRBJ2-3; no firm D call. As DNA, the CDR3 is TGTGCCAGCAACTTAGTCGGAATTGATACGCAGTATTTT. As protein: CASNLVGIDTQYF.